These 30 T cell receptor beta chains share one sample of origin, sequenced in a study of neoadjuvant anti-PD-1 for oral cavity cancer (dated by TCRdb to the early 2020s). This specimen's time point label, interpreted: before neoadjuvant nivolumab. The library was built by means of the immunoSEQ multiplex PCR assay. TCRdb holds this immuneACCESS table with in-frame rearrangements only. Some clones are missing; in checked studies, unresolved V genes explain under half, and the rest has no known cause. Recorded for this sample are some 6,600 clones; roughly 45% of them occurred a single time. The ten biggest clones cover roughly 25% of the sample. This sample comprised tumor tissue, obtained before nivolumab (anti-PD-1) treatment. All receptors come from a person aged 40 to 85 with oral cavity squamous cell carcinoma.

V gene TRBV2 combines with J gene TRBJ1-2; D perhaps matches TRBD1 (5 bases). The V gene lost 7 bases and the J gene lost 4 bases, with 10 bases spanning the gap. The CDR3 consists of 12 residues. CDR1 and CDR2 (germline): SNHLY, FYNNEI. The CDR3 nucleotides are TGTGCCAGCACCCCAGGGCCCTATGGCTACACCTTC. This gives the protein CASTPGPYGYTF.

This clone was observed a few times. This sequence joins TRBV19 and TRBJ1-4; 8 bases fit TRBD1. This CDR3 spans 16 amino acids. CDR1 LNHDA and CDR2 SQIVND come from the germline V gene (reference sequence). J gave up 3 bases and V 5 bases, and 8 bases lay outside the gene matches. The CDR3 region is CASSEARGLANEKLFF. As DNA, the CDR3 is TGTGCCAGTAGTGAGGCCAGGGGGCTGGCTAATGAAAAACTGTTTTTT.

The chain joins TRBV4-1 to TRBJ1-1, with TRBD1 matching 11 bases. The V gene's germline CDR1 is MGHRA and CDR2 YSYEKL. The CDR3 is made up of 17 amino acids. V lost 4 bases, J lost 0 bases, and 7 bases stayed unmatched. The CDR3 nucleotides are TGCGCCAGCAGCCGCGGGACAGGGGGTCAGATGAACACTGAAGCTTTCTTT. Amino acids: CASSRGTGGQMNTEAFF.

This chain uses TRBV11-2 with TRBJ2-3; D is undetermined. The CDR3 extends over 13 amino acids. Deletions cut 0 bases from V and 6 bases from J, with 7 bases between. Germline V gives CDR1 SGHAT, CDR2 FQNNGV. The CDR3 DNA follows: TGTGCCAGCAGCTTAGATATGGGTGATACGCAGTATTTT. Translated, it gives CASSLDMGDTQYF.

The rearrangement links TRBV5-4 to TRBJ1-2; 7 bases align to TRBD1. Trimming cost V 1 base and J 0 bases; bases outside gene matches: 0. The CDR3 runs to 14 residues. Germline V lookup: CDR1 SGHNT, CDR2 YYREEE (reference sequence). Written as DNA, the CDR3 is TGTGCCAGCAGCTTGCAGGGGGCTAACTATGGCTACACCTTC. This codes for CASSLQGANYGYTF. Full variable domain (remainder filled in from reference TRBV5-4 and TRBJ1-2): ETGVTQSPTHLIKTRGQQVTLRCSSQSGHNTVSWYQQALGQGPQFIFQYYREEENGRGNFPPRFSGLQFPNYSSELNVNALELDDSALYLCASSLQGANYGYTFGSGTRLTVV.

The chain has TRBV9 and TRBJ1-1; a weak D match, TRBD1 (5 bases). The germline V gene encodes CDR1 SGDLS and CDR2 YYNGEE. Trimming shortened V by 3 bases and J by 2 bases, and 14 bases separated the two germline ends. The CDR3 consists of 15 residues. In nucleotides, the CDR3 is TGTGCCAGCAGCGCAGTACTGGGGCTAAACACTGAAGCTTTCTTT. Amino acid sequence: CASSAVLGLNTEAFF.

V usage is TRBV5-1 and J usage is TRBJ1-1; TRBD1 agrees at 7 bases. V lost 4 bases, J lost 3 bases, and 6 bases stayed unmatched. The CDR3 spans 14 residues. CDR1 and CDR2 from the germline V gene are SGHRS and YFSETQ. CDR3 in amino acids: CASSPRQGDTEAFF. The CDR3 DNA reads as TGCGCCAGCAGCCCCCGGCAGGGGGACACTGAAGCTTTCTTT.

This clone was picked up a small number of times. The chain has TRBV27 and TRBJ1-6, with 10 bases matching TRBD1. Germline V gives CDR1 MNHEY, CDR2 SMNVEV (reference sequence). The ends lost 0 bases at V and 8 bases at J; junction bases unmatched: 1. This CDR3 region has 15 residues. Here the CDR3 DNA reads TGTGCCAGCAGTTTATCGGGACAGGGGTATTCACCCCTCCACTTT. Its translation: CASSLSGQGYSPLHF.

The chain uses TRBV11-2 and TRBJ2-2; D assignment may be TRBD1 or TRBD2 (7 bases each). V was pared by 5 bases and J by 1 base, with 14 bases between. Germline CDR1 and CDR2: SGHAT and FQNNGV. The CDR3 loop spans 16 amino acids. CDR3 in amino acids: CASSAGRTGNTGELFF. In nucleotides, the CDR3 is TGTGCCAGCAGCGCCGGGAGGACAGGGAACACCGGGGAGCTGTTTTTT.

The chain links TRBV29-1 to TRBJ2-5; D is possibly TRBD1 (6 bases). V was clipped by 4 bases and J by 5 bases, with 17 bases between them. Per the germline V gene, CDR1 is SQVTM and CDR2 is ANQGSEA. There are 14 residues in the CDR3. CDR3 sequence (DNA): TGCAGCGTTGGGCTTAACAGGGTAGGCGAGACCCAGTACTTC. Amino acid sequence: CSVGLNRVGETQYF.

V and J are TRBV2 and TRBJ2-2; D remains unclear. The germline V and J ends were trimmed by 2 bases and 0 bases, with 10 bases remaining between them. Germline lookup yields CDR1 SNHLY and CDR2 FYNNEI. The CDR3 spans 16 residues. This CDR3 is CASSETGGSNTGELFF. As DNA, the CDR3 is TGTGCCAGCAGTGAAACGGGCGGTTCGAACACCGGGGAGCTGTTTTTT.

V gene TRBV9 combines with J gene TRBJ2-5; 7 nucleotides line up with TRBD2. Germline CDR1 reads SGDLS; CDR2 reads YYNGEE. The CDR3 extends over 17 amino acids. V lost 0 bases and J lost 5; bases outside the gene matches: 13. DNA for the CDR3: TGTGCCAGCAGCGTAGGACTAGCATACGGAGCTGGGGAGACCCAGTACTTC. Translation: CASSVGLAYGAGETQYF.

The V call is TRBV11-2, the J call TRBJ2-7, with TRBD1 as a possible D gene (5 bases). CDR3 length equals 14 residues. Germline lookup yields CDR1 SGHAT and CDR2 FQNNGV. Trimming removed 5 bases from V and 2 bases from J, with 13 bases in between. The chain's CDR3 is CASSPARTTYEQYF. The CDR3 DNA reads TGTGCCAGCAGCCCAGCCAGGACAACCTACGAGCAGTACTTC.

This chain joins TRBV5-4 and TRBJ1-6; TRBD1 matches at 8 bases. V was pared by 2 bases and J by 4 bases, with 5 bases of the junction left unmatched. The length of the CDR3 is 16 residues. The germline V gene encodes CDR1 SGHNT and CDR2 YYREEE (reference sequence). The CDR3 nucleotides read TGTGCCAGCAGCTTATCGACAGGGGCTTATAATTCACCCCTCCACTTT. Its translation is CASSLSTGAYNSPLHF. The complete variable domain, with remaining parts taken from reference TRBV5-4 and TRBJ1-6, reads ETGVTQSPTHLIKTRGQQVTLRCSSQSGHNTVSWYQQALGQGPQFIFQYYREEENGRGNFPPRFSGLQFPNYSSELNVNALELDDSALYLCASSLSTGAYNSPLHFGNGTRLTVT.

The chain links TRBV5-3 to TRBJ1-5, with TRBD1 as a possible D gene (6 bases). TRBV5-3 is filed as an ORF, its function uncertain. This CDR3 comprises 14 residues. V lost 5 bases, J lost 3 bases, and 12 bases lay in between. As DNA, the CDR3 is TGTGCCAGAAGGAGGGGGAGATTCAATCAGCCCCAGCATTTT. It specifies CARRRGRFNQPQHF.

The chain joins TRBV11-3 to TRBJ2-1; 7 nucleotides line up with TRBD2. Germline CDR1 reads SGHNT; CDR2 reads YENEEA. J was trimmed by 8 bases and V by 1 base; bases with no gene match: 5. This CDR3 comprises 14 residues. The chain's CDR3 is CASSLAGGRDEQFF. The CDR3 DNA sequence: TGTGCCAGCAGCTTAGCGGGGGGTCGCGATGAGCAGTTCTTC.

This sequence joins TRBV7-2 and TRBJ2-3, with D possibly matching TRBD2 (5 bases). Germline lookup yields CDR1 SGHTA and CDR2 FQGNSA. Trimming removed 4 bases from V and 4 bases from J, with 12 bases in between. This CDR3 comprises 14 residues. The CDR3 loop is CASSSGGYADTQYF. The CDR3 region has the DNA TGTGCCAGCAGCTCCGGAGGATATGCAGATACGCAGTATTTT. Together with reference TRBV7-2 and TRBJ2-3, the CDR3 gives the full variable domain: GAGVSQSPSNKVTEKGKDVELRCDPISGHTALYWYRQSLGQGLEFLIYFQGNSAPDKSGLPSDRFSAERTGGSVSTLTIQRTQQEDSAVYLCASSSGGYADTQYFGPGTRLTVL.

This clone was observed a handful of times. The chain has TRBV5-1 and TRBJ2-5; D gene uncertain. The CDR3 is 14 amino acids. Germline V gene sequence: CDR1 SGHRS, CDR2 YFSETQ. The V and J ends lost 4 bases and 6 bases respectively, with 16 bases between them. The CDR3 bases are TGCGCCAGCAGCCCAGCCGCTAACCTCCAGACCCAGTACTTC. Its protein is CASSPAANLQTQYF.

V and J are TRBV6-5 and TRBJ1-1, with 8 positions matching TRBD1. From germline, CDR1 is MNHEY and CDR2 SVGAGI. J gave up 5 bases and V 0 bases, and 5 bases lay outside the gene matches. The CDR3 runs 15 residues. The CDR3 reads CASSYSWTGFTEAFF. DNA of the CDR3: TGTGCCAGCAGTTACTCGTGGACAGGGTTTACTGAAGCTTTCTTT.

This clone was found once. CDR3 sequence: CAMRDRALDTQYF. The CDR3 region has the DNA TGTGCCATGCGGGACAGGGCGTTAGATACGCAGTATTTT. The chain combines TRBV5-8 with TRBJ2-3; the match to TRBD1 covers 9 bases. V trimming: 9 bases; J trimming: 5 bases; junction bases outside the gene matches: 7. This CDR3 spans 13 amino acids. In germline, CDR1 is SGHTS, CDR2 YDEGEE.

This chain joins TRBV4-1 and TRBJ1-6; D uncertain. V was shortened by 4 bases and J by 8 bases, with 12 bases between the two germline ends. The CDR3 is made up of 14 amino acids. Germline CDR1 MGHRA, CDR2 YSYEKL. The CDR3 spells CASSLGGADSPLHF. The DNA of the CDR3 is TGCGCCAGCAGCCTAGGAGGCGCAGATTCACCCCTCCACTTT.

The CDR3 sequence is CASSSPNEKLFF. CDR3 coding DNA: TGTGCCAGCAGCTCCCCTAATGAAAAACTGTTTTTT. This chain connects TRBV7-8 to TRBJ1-4; no reliable D call. V was cut by 4 bases and J by 3 bases, with 3 bases left in between. The germline V gene encodes CDR1 SGHVS and CDR2 FQNEAQ. CDR3 size: 12 residues.

The genes are TRBV6-5 and TRBJ1-6, with D perhaps TRBD1 (5 bases). Germline loops: CDR1 MNHEY, CDR2 SVGAGI. Trimming shortened V by 2 bases and J by 9 bases, and 11 bases separated the two germline ends. The CDR3 contains 14 residues. CDR3 residues: CASSYGQGSSPLHF. The CDR3 DNA reads TGTGCCAGCAGTTACGGGCAGGGATCTTCACCCCTCCACTTT.

This sequence joins TRBV7-2 and TRBJ2-3; TRBD2 agrees at 12 bases. CDR3 length equals 14 residues. V lost 8 bases, J lost 10 bases, and 10 bases stayed unmatched. Germline V CDR1 and CDR2: SGHTA, FQGNSA. The CDR3 reads CASGASGGEIAQYF. DNA of the CDR3: TGTGCCAGCGGGGCTAGCGGGGGGGAAATAGCGCAGTATTTT.

The chain's CDR3 is CASSEGGGILKQYF. The CDR3 DNA is TGTGCCAGCAGTGAGGGCGGGGGGATCTTGAAGCAGTATTTT. The gene calls are TRBV6-4 and TRBJ2-3; 8 bases match TRBD2. This CDR3 is built from 14 residues. Trimming at V came to 3 bases and at J to 11 bases, leaving 10 bases not matched to a gene. Germline V CDR1 and CDR2: MRHNA, SNTAGT.

The chain recombines TRBV20-1 with TRBJ2-5; no definite D call. This CDR3 has 11 amino acids. The germline CDR1 and CDR2 sequences are DFQATT and SNEGSKA (reference sequence). Trimming took off 5 bases at V and 7 bases at J, with 11 bases between the two ends. The CDR3 loop is CSAPLIGTQYF. CDR3 DNA sequence: TGCAGTGCTCCCCTTATAGGGACCCAGTACTTC.

The chain couples TRBV5-8 to TRBJ2-3, with TRBD2 identical over 7 bases. V was pared by 0 bases and J by 4 bases, with 5 bases of the junction left unmatched. The CDR3 spans 15 residues. The germline gives CDR1 SGHTS, CDR2 YDEGEE. The CDR3 is CASSLGLAVSDTQYF. The CDR3 bases are TGTGCCAGCAGCTTGGGGCTAGCGGTCTCAGATACGCAGTATTTT.

The chain links TRBV6-1 to TRBJ2-2; D gene unclear. CDR1 MNHNS and CDR2 SASEGT come from the germline V gene. V was clipped by 6 bases and J by 3 bases, with 5 bases between them. The CDR3 covers 12 residues. The chain's CDR3 is CASREYTGELFF. In nucleotides, the CDR3 is TGTGCCAGCAGAGAGTACACCGGGGAGCTGTTTTTT.

This clone was detected only a few times. The chain has TRBV30 and TRBJ2-1; D uncertain. Trimming removed 2 bases from V and 8 bases from J, with 4 bases in between. The germline V gene has CDR1 GTSNPN and CDR2 SVGIG (reference sequence). The CDR3 is made up of 10 amino acids. CDR3 region: CAWSHYEQFF. The CDR3 DNA reads TGTGCCTGGAGTCATTATGAGCAGTTCTTC.

This clone was detected once. The rearrangement links TRBV11-3 to TRBJ1-6; the match to TRBD1 covers 8 bases. The ends lost 0 bases at V and 0 bases at J; junction bases unmatched: 10. This CDR3 has 20 residues. Germline CDR1 reads SGHNT; CDR2 reads YENEEA. The CDR3 sequence is CASSLDGRDRRVSYNSPLHF. The CDR3 DNA reads TGTGCCAGCAGCTTAGATGGCCGGGACAGGCGCGTCTCCTATAATTCACCCCTCCACTTT.